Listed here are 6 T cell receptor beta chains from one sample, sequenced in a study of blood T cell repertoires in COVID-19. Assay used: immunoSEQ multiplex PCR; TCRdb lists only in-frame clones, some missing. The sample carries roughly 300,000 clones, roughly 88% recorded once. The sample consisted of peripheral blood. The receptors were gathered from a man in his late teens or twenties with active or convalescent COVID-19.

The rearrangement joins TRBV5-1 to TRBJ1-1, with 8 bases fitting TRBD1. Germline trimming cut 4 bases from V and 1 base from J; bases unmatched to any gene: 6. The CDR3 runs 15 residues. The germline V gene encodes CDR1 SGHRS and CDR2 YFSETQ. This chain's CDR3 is CASSLQGGRNTEAFF. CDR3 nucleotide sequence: TGCGCCAGCAGCCTACAGGGGGGGAGGAACACTGAAGCTTTCTTT.

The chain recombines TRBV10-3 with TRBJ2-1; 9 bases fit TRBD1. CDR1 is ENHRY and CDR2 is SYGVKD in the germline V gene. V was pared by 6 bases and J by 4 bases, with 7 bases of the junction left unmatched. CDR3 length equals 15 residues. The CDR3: CAIRTDRGLYNEQFF. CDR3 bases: TGTGCCATCAGGACGGACAGGGGACTTTACAATGAGCAGTTCTTC.

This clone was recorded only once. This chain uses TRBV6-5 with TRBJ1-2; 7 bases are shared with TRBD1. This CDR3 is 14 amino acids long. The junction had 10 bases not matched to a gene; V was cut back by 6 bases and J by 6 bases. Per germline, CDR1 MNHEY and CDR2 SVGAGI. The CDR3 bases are TGTGCCAGCAGGAGACAGGGATTGAGTGATGGCTACACCTTC. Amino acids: CASRRQGLSDGYTF.

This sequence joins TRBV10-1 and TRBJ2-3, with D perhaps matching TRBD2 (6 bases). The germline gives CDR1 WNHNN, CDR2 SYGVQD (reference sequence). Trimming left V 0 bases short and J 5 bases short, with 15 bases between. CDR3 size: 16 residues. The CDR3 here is CASSESRGGFGDTQYF. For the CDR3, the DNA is TGCGCCAGCAGTGAGTCTAGAGGAGGGTTCGGAGATACGCAGTATTTT.

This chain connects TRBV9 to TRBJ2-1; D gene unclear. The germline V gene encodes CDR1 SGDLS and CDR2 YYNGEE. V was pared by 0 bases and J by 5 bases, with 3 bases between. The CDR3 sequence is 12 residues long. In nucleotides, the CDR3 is TGTGCCAGCAGCGTAGGGCACAATGAGCAGTTCTTC. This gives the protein CASSVGHNEQFF. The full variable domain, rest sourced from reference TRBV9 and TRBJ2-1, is DSGVTQTPKHLITATGQRVTLRCSPRSGDLSVYWYQQSLDQGLQFLIQYYNGEERAKGNILERFSAQQFPDLHSELNLSSLELGDSALYFCASSVGHNEQFFGPGTRLTVL.

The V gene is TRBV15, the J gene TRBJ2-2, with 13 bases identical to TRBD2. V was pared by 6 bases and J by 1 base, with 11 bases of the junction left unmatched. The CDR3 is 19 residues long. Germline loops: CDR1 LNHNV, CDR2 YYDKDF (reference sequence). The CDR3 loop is CATSLRLAGGRGNTGELFF. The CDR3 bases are TGTGCCACCAGTCTTCGACTAGCGGGGGGCCGGGGGAACACCGGGGAGCTGTTTTTT.